Sequencing of this TCR beta chain was carried out in a study of shared clonotypes between healthy human individuals. The naive CD8 subset, CD45RO-negative cells positively selected for CCR7, excluded terminally differentiated effector memory CD45RA+ cells. TCRdb's copy holds only in-frame clones and misses some; the assay was immunoSEQ multiplex PCR. The sample carries about 2.2 million clones, just over 90% recorded once. V was pared by 5 bases and J by 1 base, with 11 bases of the junction left unmatched. This CDR3 is built from 18 residues. Germline CDR1 is PRHDT and CDR2 is FYEKMQ (reference sequence).

V is TRBV13 and J is TRBJ2-4, with 10 bases lining up with TRBD2. The specimen sequenced was naive CD8+ T cells from PBMCs. The TCR sequence derives from a man aged 18 to 30 in good health. Some clones in this sample may be carry-over from other donors' samples. The CDR3 DNA reads as TGTGCCAGCAGCCGACTAGCGGGCAGCTCTGGGGCCAAAAACATTCAGTACTTC. Translating it yields CASSRLAGSSGAKNIQYF. Together with reference TRBV13 and TRBJ2-4, the CDR3 gives the full variable domain: AAGVIQSPRHLIKEKRETATLKCYPIPRHDTVYWYQQGPGQDPQFLISFYEKMQSDKGSIPDRFSAQQFSDYHSELNMSSLELGDSALYFCASSRLAGSSGAKNIQYFGAGTRLSVL.